This entry features one TCR beta chain sequence. The assay was immunoSEQ multiplex PCR, and TCRdb's table has in-frame clones only and misses some. In the table there are about 140,000 clones, about 86% of which are singletons. The germline V gene encodes CDR1 SGHRS and CDR2 YFSETQ. The germline V and J ends were trimmed by 5 bases and 6 bases, with 20 bases remaining between them. CDR3 size: 15 residues. These data come from a study of blood T cell repertoires in COVID-19. This rearrangement joins TRBV5-1 to TRBJ1-1, with D maybe TRBD1 (5 bases). The sequence derives from a woman aged 40 to 50 with acute or convalescent COVID-19. The sequenced sample was peripheral blood. CDR3 sequence (DNA): TGCGCCAGCAGGGTAATTGCGACAGCGTCTTCTGAAGCTTTCTTT. It codes for CASRVIATASSEAFF. Complete variable domain (other parts from reference TRBV5-1 and TRBJ1-1): KAGVTQTPRYLIKTRGQQVTLSCSPISGHRSVSWYQQTPGQGLQFLFEYFSETQRNKGNFPGRFSGRQFSNSRSEMNVSTLELGDSALYLCASRVIATASSEAFFGQGTRLTVV.